The present T cell receptor (beta chain) was sequenced within a study of blood T cells in healthy people across ages. This CDR3 comprises 12 residues. V shed 2 bases and J shed 6 bases, with 11 bases lying between them. The germline V gene encodes CDR1 SQVTM and CDR2 ANQGSEA. A sample-barcoded 5' primer and a J-beta primer mix were used in a second PCR of roughly 7 to 12 cycles. TCRdb processed the 5' RACE reads anew with MiXCR; each CDR3 protein has one entry. The sample has under 1,100,000 distinct CDR3 sequences, approximately 26% seen once. This clonotype occurred a few times. This sample also belongs to another study, concerning T cells of mothers and their children.

Sequencing was carried out using blood. The chain joins TRBV29-1 to TRBJ2-7, with a weak D call TRBD2 (5 bases). The sequence was obtained from a girl aged 2 to 10 in good health. The CDR3 nucleotides are TGCAGCGTTGAAATGACCGGGGTCGAGCAGTACTTC. This gives the protein CSVEMTGVEQYF.